The present T cell receptor beta chain was sequenced within a study of T cell repertoires in cytomegalovirus infection. Study details: Use of recently identified HLA-C-restricted and well-studied HLA-B-restricted CMV epitopes was part of the study. Public TCR beta signatures indicated both CMV infection and matching HLA type. General study results and limits: Public TCR beta family frequency separated CMV-and-HLA carriers, including in an independent cohort. HLA-C-restricted TCR beta clonotypes specific for CMV led the ex vivo response.

Germline V lookup: CDR1 SNHLY, CDR2 FYNNEI. The CDR3 has 14 residues. The V gene lost 4 bases and the J gene lost 8 bases, with 17 bases spanning the gap. A note on this clonotype: What it recognizes is unknown.

In TCRdb, the reads were re-called with MiXCR into one record per CDR3 protein. The sample yields about half a million distinct CDR3 sequences, more than 40% seen once. The receptor's source is a human donor in good health (CMV status not recorded). Some clones in this sample may be carry-over from other donors' samples. Sample: cultured PBMCs, taken from culture after CMV antigen stimulation. This chain joins TRBV2 and TRBJ1-2; D possibly corresponds to TRBD1 (5 bases). CDR3: CASSVGTRTIGYTF. The CDR3 region has the DNA TGTGCCAGCAGTGTGGGGACGAGAACTATCGGCTACACCTTC.